This is a list of T cell receptor beta chains from one sample in a study of T cells in Graves' hyperthyroidism and ophthalmopathy. TCRdb fed the multiplex PCR reads into MiXCR, producing one record per CDR3 protein. This sample carries more than 35,000 distinct CDR3 sequences, roughly 49% of them seen once, and the ten largest clones take under 35%. Sequencing input: peripheral blood or thyroid tissue (not recorded which). Receptors originate from a woman aged 50 to 65 with Graves' hyperthyroidism. CDR3s include the opening cysteine and the closing phenylalanine or tryptophan.

>TRBV7-9
CASSYGRAYEQYF
>TRBV10-3
CAISESHRGFGYTF
>TRBV28
CASRKALGGVYEQYF
>TRBV7-3
CASSLYTRDRAYEQYF
>TRBV20-1
CSANPSGSEQETQYF
>TRBV27
CASSETSGTDYGYTF
>TRBV4-1
CASSQFAGRSQETQYF
>TRBV10-3
CAIRAGGRTDTQYF
>TRBV7-8
CASSPGEVYEQYF
>TRBV20-1
CSASRDRLNEKLFF
>TRBV10-3
CAICSAGRGSGVEAFF
>TRBV10-3
CAISAGTEISPLHF
>TRBV13
CASSVSRTSGSRELFF
>TRBV7-8
CASSLGVHQRF
>TRBV14
CASSQGRHFQETQYF
>TRBV6-2/TRBV6-3
CASSWGNGELFF
>TRBV10-3
CAIRGWGDNSPLHF
>TRBV7-2
CASSLAWTGGEETQYF
>TRBV5-6
CASSFAPFGEAFF
>TRBV14
CASSQGGTEAFF
>TRBV4-1
CASSQNAASARETQYF
>TRBV7-6
CASSTWGGDQPQYF
>TRBV20-1
CSARLGGGGYNQPQHF
>TRBV20-1
CSARRQPNTGELIRGEAFF
>TRBV10-3
CAPTSGGYEQYF
>TRBV7-2
CASSLEANQWQYF
>TRBV7-2
CATPGGLYEQYF
>TRBV2
CASSGQAYEQYF
>TRBV2
CASRGLAGVYEQYF
>TRBV20-1
CSASRTSGTNTGELFF
>TRBV6-2/TRBV6-3
CASSMTRGSPTDTQYF
>TRBV7-2
CASSFRGETQPQHF
>TRBV20-1
CSARGPGLGETQYF
>TRBV29-1
CSVRTGWSGELFF
>TRBV7-2
CASSVGHSYEQYF
>TRBV20-1
CSTSQIQENQYF
>TRBV15
CATGLAGGPTDTQYF
>TRBV7-9
CASSLMTGDTQYF
>TRBV20-1
CSARLAGAGTGNSPLHF
>TRBV2
CASSEAPGGNSPLHF
>TRBV6-2/TRBV6-3
CASTPTGGTNTEAFF